This TCR beta chain came from a study of patients and donors after allogeneic stem cell transplantation. TCRdb used MiXCR to reprocess the RT-PCR reads, holding one entry per CDR3 protein. The sample has about 960,000 distinct CDR3 sequences, 15% to 20% seen once. V gave up 3 bases and J gave up 2 bases, with 19 bases separating them. Germline CDR1 and CDR2: MGHDK and SYGVNS. The CDR3 runs 17 residues. The V gene is TRBV25-1, the J gene TRBJ1-1, with D perhaps TRBD1 (6 bases). The TCR comes from a human donor who was either an allogeneic HSCT recipient or a stem cell or donor lymphocyte infusion donor (not recorded which). It is not recorded whose cells these are; they may come from a transplant donor. Sequenced material: blood, either unsorted or a sorted T cell fraction (not recorded which). In DNA, the CDR3 is TGTGCCAGCAGTGATCCCGCCGGGGGGGGCGCCAACACTGAAGCTTTCTTT. This sequence encodes CASSDPAGGGANTEAFF.